Listed below are T cell receptor beta chains from one sample, sequenced in a study of blood T cell repertoires in COVID-19. TCRdb keeps only in-frame clones here, not all; method: immunoSEQ multiplex PCR. Of 150,000 or so clones in the sample, around 88% were seen once. The specimen was PBMCs or T cells enriched from blood (not recorded which). These receptors were taken from a woman aged 50 to 60 in a cohort exposed to, infected with or recovered from COVID-19 (not recorded which). Each CDR3 is given with its conserved first and last residue. D genes are given only for firm matches. Only part of the rows carry a size: once, few, many, or a class if the clone is expanded.

d_call: .
clone_size: few
v_call: TRBV4-1
j_call: TRBJ2-7
cdr3_aa: CASSQESPGYEQYF
cdr3_nt: TGCGCCAGCAGCCAAGAATCCCCAGGCTACGAGCAGTACTTC

d_call: TRBD1
clone_size: few
v_call: TRBV27
j_call: TRBJ1-1
cdr3_aa: CASSKGGIGNTEAFF
cdr3_nt: TGTGCCAGCAGTAAAGGGGGCATCGGGAACACTGAAGCTTTCTTT

d_call: .
clone_size: once
v_call: TRBV5-5
j_call: TRBJ2-3
cdr3_aa: CASSQSGYHTDTQYF
cdr3_nt: TGTGCCAGCAGCCAAAGCGGTTACCACACAGATACGCAGTATTTT

d_call: TRBD1
clone_size: .
v_call: TRBV19
j_call: TRBJ2-5
cdr3_aa: CASRGTGRSTGTQYF
cdr3_nt: TGTGCCAGTAGGGGGACAGGGCGGTCGACCGGGACCCAGTACTTC

d_call: TRBD1
clone_size: .
v_call: TRBV20-1
j_call: TRBJ2-7
cdr3_aa: CSASYGQDSYEQYF
cdr3_nt: TGCAGTGCTAGTTATGGACAGGACAGCTACGAGCAGTACTTC

d_call: TRBD1
clone_size: .
v_call: TRBV5-1
j_call: TRBJ2-7
cdr3_aa: CASSFGPGTGANEQYF
cdr3_nt: TGCGCCAGCAGCTTCGGCCCCGGGACAGGGGCAAACGAGCAGTACTTC

d_call: .
clone_size: .
v_call: TRBV19
j_call: TRBJ1-1
cdr3_aa: CASMAREGTEAFF
cdr3_nt: TGTGCCAGTATGGCCAGGGAGGGCACTGAAGCTTTCTTT

d_call: TRBD2
clone_size: .
v_call: TRBV4-2
j_call: TRBJ2-7
cdr3_aa: CASSQGPPSAGVYEQYF
cdr3_nt: TGTGCCAGCAGCCAAGGCCCCCCCTCTGCGGGGGTCTACGAGCAGTACTTC

d_call: .
clone_size: once
v_call: TRBV28
j_call: TRBJ1-5
cdr3_aa: CASSLEQGNQPQHF
cdr3_nt: TGTGCCAGCAGTTTAGAGCAGGGGAATCAGCCCCAGCATTTT

d_call: .
clone_size: .
v_call: TRBV9
j_call: TRBJ2-5
cdr3_aa: CASSVSFEETQYF
cdr3_nt: TGTGCCAGCAGCGTAAGCTTCGAAGAGACCCAGTACTTC

d_call: .
clone_size: once
v_call: TRBV28
j_call: TRBJ2-1
cdr3_aa: CASSTIRGSYNEQFF
cdr3_nt: TGTGCCAGCAGTACGATCAGGGGCTCCTACAATGAGCAGTTCTTC

d_call: TRBD1
clone_size: .
v_call: TRBV5-1
j_call: TRBJ2-3
cdr3_aa: CASSFGTVPPFSATDTQYF
cdr3_nt: TGCGCCAGCAGCTTCGGGACAGTCCCACCGTTTTCCGCCACAGATACGCAGTATTTT

d_call: TRBD2
clone_size: .
v_call: TRBV18
j_call: TRBJ2-1
cdr3_aa: CASSPGLAGAGGEQFF
cdr3_nt: TGTGCCAGCTCACCCGGACTAGCGGGGGCCGGTGGTGAGCAGTTCTTC

d_call: .
clone_size: .
v_call: TRBV7-6
j_call: TRBJ2-7
cdr3_aa: CASSFRGSGLGDEQYF
cdr3_nt: TGTGCCAGCAGCTTTCGAGGCAGTGGGTTAGGAGACGAGCAGTACTTC

d_call: .
clone_size: .
v_call: TRBV29-1
j_call: TRBJ1-1
cdr3_aa: CSAPGGSNTEAFF
cdr3_nt: TGCAGCGCCCCGGGGGGCTCGAACACTGAAGCTTTCTTT

d_call: .
clone_size: once
v_call: TRBV30
j_call: TRBJ2-5
cdr3_aa: CAWSVLLTGETQYF
cdr3_nt: TGTGCCTGGAGTGTACTTTTGACGGGGGAGACCCAGTACTTC

d_call: TRBD1
clone_size: .
v_call: TRBV28
j_call: TRBJ1-1
cdr3_aa: CASSQQGVRFEAFF
cdr3_nt: TGTGCCAGCAGTCAGCAGGGGGTACGATTTGAAGCTTTCTTT

d_call: .
clone_size: once
v_call: TRBV7-9
j_call: TRBJ1-1
cdr3_aa: CASSFGGTNTEAFF
cdr3_nt: TGTGCCAGCAGCTTCGGGGGAACAAACACTGAAGCTTTCTTT

d_call: .
clone_size: few
v_call: TRBV19
j_call: TRBJ2-1
cdr3_aa: CASSMRTEQFF
cdr3_nt: TGTGCCAGTAGTATGCGGACAGAGCAGTTCTTC

d_call: .
clone_size: few
v_call: TRBV10-3
j_call: TRBJ1-2
cdr3_aa: CAISEGPGGSAYGYTF
cdr3_nt: TGTGCCATCAGTGAAGGTCCGGGGGGGTCGGCCTATGGCTACACCTTC

d_call: TRBD2
clone_size: .
v_call: TRBV6-1
j_call: TRBJ2-7
cdr3_aa: CASSEPPAGSSYEQYF
cdr3_nt: TGTGCCAGCAGTGAACCCCCAGCGGGAAGCTCCTACGAGCAGTACTTC

d_call: .
clone_size: .
v_call: TRBV11-2
j_call: TRBJ1-1
cdr3_aa: CASSSSRGYSEAFF
cdr3_nt: TGTGCCAGCAGCTCTAGTCGAGGGTATTCTGAAGCTTTCTTT

d_call: TRBD1
clone_size: .
v_call: TRBV19
j_call: TRBJ2-7
cdr3_aa: CASSPRTGGYEQYF
cdr3_nt: TGTGCCAGTAGTCCTCGGACAGGGGGCTACGAGCAGTACTTC

d_call: TRBD1
clone_size: .
v_call: TRBV19
j_call: TRBJ1-2
cdr3_aa: CATQDRGPYGYTF
cdr3_nt: TGTGCCACCCAGGACAGGGGACCCTATGGCTACACCTTC

d_call: TRBD2
clone_size: once
v_call: TRBV27
j_call: TRBJ2-5
cdr3_aa: CASSLTSGRAQTQYF
cdr3_nt: TGTGCCAGCAGTTTAACTAGCGGGAGGGCCCAGACCCAGTACTTC

d_call: TRBD2
clone_size: .
v_call: TRBV27
j_call: TRBJ2-2
cdr3_aa: CASSPPNREVGGELFF
cdr3_nt: TGTGCCAGCAGTCCTCCCAACCGGGAGGTCGGCGGGGAGCTGTTTTTT

d_call: .
clone_size: once
v_call: TRBV7-2
j_call: TRBJ1-4
cdr3_aa: CASRETAYNEKLFF
cdr3_nt: TGTGCCAGCAGGGAGACAGCCTATAATGAAAAACTGTTTTTT

d_call: TRBD2
clone_size: .
v_call: TRBV11-2
j_call: TRBJ2-1
cdr3_aa: CASSLDVAGGLLEQFF
cdr3_nt: TGTGCCAGCAGCTTAGACGTAGCGGGGGGGCTTCTTGAGCAGTTCTTC

d_call: TRBD1
clone_size: .
v_call: TRBV27
j_call: TRBJ2-3
cdr3_aa: CASRRFGTGSPGGTDTQYF
cdr3_nt: TGTGCCAGCAGAAGATTCGGGACAGGCTCACCCGGGGGCACAGATACGCAGTATTTT

d_call: TRBD1
clone_size: .
v_call: TRBV29-1
j_call: TRBJ1-2
cdr3_aa: CSVESGQGRGYTF
cdr3_nt: TGCAGCGTTGAATCAGGACAGGGCCGAGGCTACACCTTC

d_call: TRBD2
clone_size: .
v_call: TRBV5-4
j_call: TRBJ2-5
cdr3_aa: CASSPGGTEETQYF
cdr3_nt: TGTGCCAGCAGTCCCGGGGGGACCGAAGAGACCCAGTACTTC

d_call: .
clone_size: .
v_call: TRBV7-8
j_call: TRBJ2-7
cdr3_aa: CASSLRSSTYEQYF
cdr3_nt: TGTGCCAGCAGCCTCAGGTCCAGTACCTACGAGCAGTACTTC

d_call: TRBD2
clone_size: .
v_call: TRBV19
j_call: TRBJ2-3
cdr3_aa: CASKLWGLEEDTQYF
cdr3_nt: TGTGCCAGTAAATTATGGGGACTAGAAGAAGATACGCAGTATTTT

d_call: TRBD2
clone_size: .
v_call: TRBV3-1/TRBV3-2
j_call: TRBJ2-7
cdr3_aa: CASSQDGLAGPSSYEQYF
cdr3_nt: TGTGCCAGCAGCCAAGATGGACTAGCGGGGCCTAGCTCCTACGAGCAGTACTTC

d_call: TRBD1
clone_size: .
v_call: TRBV18
j_call: TRBJ2-1
cdr3_aa: CASSPTGGYSSYNEQFF
cdr3_nt: TGTGCCAGCTCACCAACAGGGGGCTACAGCTCCTACAATGAGCAGTTCTTC

d_call: .
clone_size: .
v_call: TRBV5-6
j_call: TRBJ2-1
cdr3_aa: CASSLGRGDEQFF
cdr3_nt: TGTGCCAGCAGCTTGGGCAGGGGGGATGAGCAGTTCTTC

d_call: TRBD1
clone_size: .
v_call: TRBV4-1
j_call: TRBJ1-1
cdr3_aa: CASSQGQGVTGTEAFF
cdr3_nt: TGCGCCAGCAGCCAAGGGCAGGGGGTAACGGGCACTGAAGCTTTCTTT

d_call: TRBD2
clone_size: .
v_call: TRBV5-1
j_call: TRBJ2-5
cdr3_aa: CASSLGLAATQETQYF
cdr3_nt: TGCGCCAGCAGCCTAGGACTAGCGGCCACCCAAGAGACCCAGTACTTC

d_call: .
clone_size: .
v_call: TRBV27
j_call: TRBJ2-1
cdr3_aa: CASRDTYNEQFF
cdr3_nt: TGTGCCAGCAGGGACACCTACAATGAGCAGTTCTTC

d_call: .
clone_size: .
v_call: TRBV7-2
j_call: TRBJ2-7
cdr3_aa: CASRQQAGRYEQYF
cdr3_nt: TGTGCCAGCAGACAACAAGCGGGCAGATACGAGCAGTACTTC

d_call: .
clone_size: .
v_call: TRBV3-1/TRBV3-2
j_call: TRBJ1-4
cdr3_aa: CASSQGVRELFF
cdr3_nt: TGTGCCAGCAGCCAAGGAGTGCGGGAACTGTTTTTT

d_call: TRBD2
clone_size: once
v_call: TRBV19
j_call: TRBJ2-1
cdr3_aa: CASSIAGGSRNEQFF
cdr3_nt: TGTGCCAGTAGTATAGCGGGAGGATCTAGGAATGAGCAGTTCTTC

d_call: .
clone_size: .
v_call: TRBV5-1
j_call: TRBJ1-2
cdr3_aa: CASSLVGGQNYGYTF
cdr3_nt: TGCGCCAGCAGCTTGGTCGGTGGACAGAACTATGGCTACACCTTC

d_call: TRBD2
clone_size: .
v_call: TRBV5-1
j_call: TRBJ2-3
cdr3_aa: CASSLQKREADTQYF
cdr3_nt: TGCGCCAGCAGCTTGCAGAAGCGGGAAGCAGATACGCAGTATTTT

d_call: .
clone_size: .
v_call: TRBV7-6
j_call: TRBJ1-2
cdr3_aa: CASSLAGDYGYTF
cdr3_nt: TGTGCCAGCAGCTTAGCTGGAGACTATGGCTACACCTTC